This TCR beta chain was recorded in a study of T-cell memory formation after mild COVID-19. Study-wide results and caveats: Of the contracting clones, CD4+ ones lay mainly in CM and EM, and CD8+ ones in EMRA.

In the case of this clonotype: The antigen remains undetermined. A read error may be the cause here, since a much bigger clone is one base away.

TCRdb independently ran MiXCR on the 5' RACE reads; one entry per CDR3 protein. The sample consists of about 200,000 distinct CDR3 sequences, 9.5% of them appearing once. Trimming at V came to 3 bases and at J to 4 bases, leaving 12 bases not matched to a gene. This CDR3 has 17 amino acids. The sequencing input was PBMCs or a T cell subset sorted from them (not recorded which). The source of this sequence is a man aged 18 to 29 who had mild COVID-19 (a few samples of this study predate the infection). Cell type and time point are not known. This chain joins TRBV12-3 or TRBV12-4 and TRBJ1-1; TRBD1 matches at 9 bases. CDR3 in DNA: TGTGCCAGCAGTTTTGTTTCAACAGGGGGCATGTGCACTGAAGCTTTCTTT. Translated, it gives CASSFVSTGGMCTEAFF.